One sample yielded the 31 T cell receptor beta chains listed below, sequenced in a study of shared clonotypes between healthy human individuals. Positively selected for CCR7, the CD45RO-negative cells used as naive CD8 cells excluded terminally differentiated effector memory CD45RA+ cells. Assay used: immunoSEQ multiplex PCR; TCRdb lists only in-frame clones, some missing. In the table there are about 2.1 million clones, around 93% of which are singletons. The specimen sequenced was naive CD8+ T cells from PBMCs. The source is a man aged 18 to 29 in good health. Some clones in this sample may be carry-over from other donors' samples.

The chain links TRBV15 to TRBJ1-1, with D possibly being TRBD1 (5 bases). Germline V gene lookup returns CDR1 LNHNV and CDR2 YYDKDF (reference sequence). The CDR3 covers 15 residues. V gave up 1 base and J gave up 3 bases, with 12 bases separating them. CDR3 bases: TGTGCCACCAGCAGAGGACAGAGCCCTCACACTGAAGCTTTCTTT. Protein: CATSRGQSPHTEAFF. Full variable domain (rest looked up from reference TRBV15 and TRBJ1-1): DAMVIQNPRYQVTQFGKPVTLSCSQTLNHNVMYWYQQKSSQAPKLLFHYYDKDFNNEADTPDNFQSRRPNTSFCFLDIRSPGLGDTAMYLCATSRGQSPHTEAFFGQGTRLTVV.

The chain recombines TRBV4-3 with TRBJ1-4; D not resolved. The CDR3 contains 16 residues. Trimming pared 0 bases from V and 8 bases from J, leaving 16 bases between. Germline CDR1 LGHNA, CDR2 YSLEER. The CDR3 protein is CASSQDTGGRIEKLFF. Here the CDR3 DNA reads TGCGCCAGCAGCCAAGATACGGGCGGCAGGATCGAAAAACTGTTTTTT.

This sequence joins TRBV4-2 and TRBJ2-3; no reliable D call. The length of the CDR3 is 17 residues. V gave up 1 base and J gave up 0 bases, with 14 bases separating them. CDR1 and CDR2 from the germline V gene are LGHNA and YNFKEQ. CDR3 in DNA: TGTGCCAGCAGCCAAGTACCCATAAGCGCGAGCACAGATACGCAGTATTTT. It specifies CASSQVPISASTDTQYF.

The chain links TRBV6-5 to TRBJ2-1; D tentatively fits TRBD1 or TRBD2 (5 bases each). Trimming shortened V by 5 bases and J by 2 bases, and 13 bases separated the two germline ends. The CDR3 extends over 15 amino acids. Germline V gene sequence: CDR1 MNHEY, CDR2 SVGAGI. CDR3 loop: CASSPGARAYNEQFF. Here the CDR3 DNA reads TGTGCCAGCAGTCCCGGGGCCCGAGCCTACAATGAGCAGTTCTTC.

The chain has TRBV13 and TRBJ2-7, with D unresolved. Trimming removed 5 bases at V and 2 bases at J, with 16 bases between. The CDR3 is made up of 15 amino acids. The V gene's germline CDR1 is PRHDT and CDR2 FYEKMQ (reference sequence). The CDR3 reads CASSPPGVRTYEQYF. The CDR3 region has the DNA TGTGCCAGCAGCCCCCCCGGAGTCAGGACCTACGAGCAGTACTTC.

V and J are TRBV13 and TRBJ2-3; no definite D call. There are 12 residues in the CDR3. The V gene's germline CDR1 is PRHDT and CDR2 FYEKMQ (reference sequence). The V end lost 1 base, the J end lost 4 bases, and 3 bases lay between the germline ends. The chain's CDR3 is CASSLVSDTQYF. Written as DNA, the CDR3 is TGTGCCAGCAGCTTAGTCTCAGATACGCAGTATTTT. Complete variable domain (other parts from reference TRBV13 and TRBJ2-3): AAGVIQSPRHLIKEKRETATLKCYPIPRHDTVYWYQQGPGQDPQFLISFYEKMQSDKGSIPDRFSAQQFSDYHSELNMSSLELGDSALYFCASSLVSDTQYFGPGTRLTVL.

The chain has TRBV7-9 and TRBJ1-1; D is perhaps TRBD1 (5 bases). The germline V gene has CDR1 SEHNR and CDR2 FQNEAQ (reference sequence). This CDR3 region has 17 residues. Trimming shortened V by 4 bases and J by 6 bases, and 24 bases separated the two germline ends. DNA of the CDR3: TGTGCCAGCAGCTCCCCGCTACACCATCGGGGGTCAGCTGAAGCTTTCTTT. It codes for CASSSPLHHRGSAEAFF.

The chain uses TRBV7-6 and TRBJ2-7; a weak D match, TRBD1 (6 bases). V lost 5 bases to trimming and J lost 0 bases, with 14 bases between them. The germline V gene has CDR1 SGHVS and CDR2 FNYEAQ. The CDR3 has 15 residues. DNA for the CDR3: TGTGCCAGCAGCCAAGATGACAGGAGCTCCTACGAGCAGTACTTC. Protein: CASSQDDRSSYEQYF.

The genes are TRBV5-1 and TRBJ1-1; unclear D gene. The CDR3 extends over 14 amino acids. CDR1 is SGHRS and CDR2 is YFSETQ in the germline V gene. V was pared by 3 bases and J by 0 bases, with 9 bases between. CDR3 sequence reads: CASSSPALNTEAFF. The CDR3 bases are TGCGCCAGCAGCTCGCCCGCTTTGAACACTGAAGCTTTCTTT. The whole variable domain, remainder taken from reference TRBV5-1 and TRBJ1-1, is KAGVTQTPRYLIKTRGQQVTLSCSPISGHRSVSWYQQTPGQGLQFLFEYFSETQRNKGNFPGRFSGRQFSNSRSEMNVSTLELGDSALYLCASSSPALNTEAFFGQGTRLTVV.

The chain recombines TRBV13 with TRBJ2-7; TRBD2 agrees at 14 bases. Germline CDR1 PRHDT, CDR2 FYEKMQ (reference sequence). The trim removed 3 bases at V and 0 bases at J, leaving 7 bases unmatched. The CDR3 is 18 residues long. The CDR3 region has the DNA TGTGCCAGCAGCTTTGGGACTAGCGGGGGTACTAGCTCCTACGAGCAGTACTTC. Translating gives CASSFGTSGGTSSYEQYF. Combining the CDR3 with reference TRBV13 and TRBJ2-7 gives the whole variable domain AAGVIQSPRHLIKEKRETATLKCYPIPRHDTVYWYQQGPGQDPQFLISFYEKMQSDKGSIPDRFSAQQFSDYHSELNMSSLELGDSALYFCASSFGTSGGTSSYEQYFGPGTRLTVT.

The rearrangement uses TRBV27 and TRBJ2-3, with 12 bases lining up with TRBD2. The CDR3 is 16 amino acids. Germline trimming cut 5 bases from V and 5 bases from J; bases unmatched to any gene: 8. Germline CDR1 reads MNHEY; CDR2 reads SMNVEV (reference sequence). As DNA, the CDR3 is TGTGCCAGCAGTCCTTACTCTAGCGGGGGGGGAGATACGCAGTATTTT. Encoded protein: CASSPYSSGGGDTQYF.

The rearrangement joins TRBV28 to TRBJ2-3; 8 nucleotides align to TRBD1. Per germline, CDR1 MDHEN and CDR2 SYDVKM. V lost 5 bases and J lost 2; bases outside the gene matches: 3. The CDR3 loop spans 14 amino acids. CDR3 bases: TGTGCCAGCAGTGGGGACAGGAACACAGATACGCAGTATTTT. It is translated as CASSGDRNTDTQYF.

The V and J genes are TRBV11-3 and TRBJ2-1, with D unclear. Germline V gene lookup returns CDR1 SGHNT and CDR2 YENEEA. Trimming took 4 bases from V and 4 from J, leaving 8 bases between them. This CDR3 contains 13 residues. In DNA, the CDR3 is TGTGCCAGCAGCTCGACCTCATACAATGAGCAGTTCTTC. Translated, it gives CASSSTSYNEQFF.

The CDR3 loop is CASREGRAVDEQFF. The DNA of the CDR3 is TGTGCCAGCCGAGAGGGCAGGGCGGTCGATGAGCAGTTCTTC. The chain is built from TRBV9 and TRBJ2-1, with D possibly being TRBD1 or TRBD2 (5 bases each). The CDR3 is 14 residues long. Looked up from germline, CDR1 is SGDLS and CDR2 is YYNGEE. Between the trimmed V and J ends, which lost 7 bases and 8 bases, there was a span of 19 bases.

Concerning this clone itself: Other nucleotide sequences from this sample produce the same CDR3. CDR3 loop: CASSLAGPYEQYF. The CDR3 DNA follows: TGTGCCAGCAGTTTGGCGGGGCCCTACGAGCAGTACTTC. The V and J genes are TRBV7-6 and TRBJ2-7, with D perhaps TRBD2 (6 bases). The germline V and J ends were trimmed by 6 bases and 2 bases, with 11 bases remaining between them. This CDR3 is 13 amino acids long. Germline CDR1 reads SGHVS; CDR2 reads FNYEAQ.

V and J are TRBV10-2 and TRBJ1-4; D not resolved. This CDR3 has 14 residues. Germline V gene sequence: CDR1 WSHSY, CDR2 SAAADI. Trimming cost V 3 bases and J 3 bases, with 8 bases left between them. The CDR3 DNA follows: TGCGCCAGCAGTGATTGGGCTCCTAATGAAAAACTGTTTTTT. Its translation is CASSDWAPNEKLFF.

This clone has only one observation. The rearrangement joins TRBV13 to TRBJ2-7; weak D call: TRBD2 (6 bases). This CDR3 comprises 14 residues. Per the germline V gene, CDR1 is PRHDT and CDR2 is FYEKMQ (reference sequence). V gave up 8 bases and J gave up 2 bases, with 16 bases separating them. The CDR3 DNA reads TGTGCCAGCGGGGACGGGAGTAGTACCTACGAGCAGTACTTC. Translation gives CASGDGSSTYEQYF.

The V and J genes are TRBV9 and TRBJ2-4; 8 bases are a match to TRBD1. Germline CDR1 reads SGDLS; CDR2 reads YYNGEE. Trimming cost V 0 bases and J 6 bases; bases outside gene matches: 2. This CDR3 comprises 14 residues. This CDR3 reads CASSVGDRGNIQYF. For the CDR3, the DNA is TGTGCCAGCAGCGTAGGAGACAGGGGAAACATTCAGTACTTC.

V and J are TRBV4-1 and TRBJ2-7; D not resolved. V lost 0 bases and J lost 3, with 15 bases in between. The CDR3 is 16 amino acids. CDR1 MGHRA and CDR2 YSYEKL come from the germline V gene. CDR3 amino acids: CASSQDSGSDIYEQYF. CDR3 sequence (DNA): TGCGCCAGCAGCCAAGATTCGGGCAGCGATATCTACGAGCAGTACTTC.

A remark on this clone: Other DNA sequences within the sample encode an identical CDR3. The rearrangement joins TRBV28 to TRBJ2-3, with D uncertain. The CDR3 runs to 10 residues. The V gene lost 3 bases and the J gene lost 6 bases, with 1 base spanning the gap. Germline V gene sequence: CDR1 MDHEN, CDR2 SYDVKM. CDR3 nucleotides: TGTGCCAGCAGTTTTGATACGCAGTATTTT. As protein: CASSFDTQYF.

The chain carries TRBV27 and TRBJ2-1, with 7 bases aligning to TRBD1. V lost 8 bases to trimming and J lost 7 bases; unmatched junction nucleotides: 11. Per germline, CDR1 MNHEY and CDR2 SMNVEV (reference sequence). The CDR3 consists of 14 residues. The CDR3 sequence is CASSPRGRQNEQFF. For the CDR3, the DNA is TGTGCCAGCTCGCCTAGGGGGCGGCAGAATGAGCAGTTCTTC.

The CDR3 protein is CASSLVGENEQYF. In DNA, the CDR3 is TGTGCCAGCAGCTTGGTAGGGGAGAACGAGCAGTACTTC. The rearrangement links TRBV7-3 to TRBJ2-7; D may match TRBD1 or TRBD2 (5 bases each). The CDR3 covers 13 residues. CDR1 and CDR2 (germline): SGHTA, FQGTGA. Trimming left V 3 bases short and J 5 bases short, with 11 bases between.

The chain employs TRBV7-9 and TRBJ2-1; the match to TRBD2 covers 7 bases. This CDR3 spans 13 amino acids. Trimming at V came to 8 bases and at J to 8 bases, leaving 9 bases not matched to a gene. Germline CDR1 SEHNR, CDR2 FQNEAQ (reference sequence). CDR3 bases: TGTGCCAGCGACGCGGTTGGGAGGGATGAGCAGTTCTTC. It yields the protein CASDAVGRDEQFF.

The CDR3 DNA sequence: TGCAGCGTTAAAACAGGGCCGGGGGAGCAGTACTTC. Amino acids: CSVKTGPGEQYF. The V and J genes are TRBV29-1 and TRBJ2-7; D is possibly TRBD1 (6 bases). The V gene's germline CDR1 is SQVTM and CDR2 ANQGSEA. The CDR3 spans 12 residues. V was clipped by 5 bases and J by 7 bases, with 15 bases between them.

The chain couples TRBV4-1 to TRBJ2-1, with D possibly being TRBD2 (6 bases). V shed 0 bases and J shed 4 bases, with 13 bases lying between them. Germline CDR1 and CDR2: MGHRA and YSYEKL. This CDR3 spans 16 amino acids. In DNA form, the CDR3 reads TGCGCCAGCAGCCAAGATTTCGCTAGCGCGTACAATGAGCAGTTCTTC. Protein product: CASSQDFASAYNEQFF.

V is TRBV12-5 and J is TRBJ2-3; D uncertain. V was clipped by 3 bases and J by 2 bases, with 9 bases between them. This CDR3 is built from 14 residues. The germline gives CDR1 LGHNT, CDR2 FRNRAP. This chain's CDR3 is CASGFYGDTDTQYF. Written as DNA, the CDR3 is TGTGCTAGTGGTTTTTATGGTGACACAGATACGCAGTATTTT.

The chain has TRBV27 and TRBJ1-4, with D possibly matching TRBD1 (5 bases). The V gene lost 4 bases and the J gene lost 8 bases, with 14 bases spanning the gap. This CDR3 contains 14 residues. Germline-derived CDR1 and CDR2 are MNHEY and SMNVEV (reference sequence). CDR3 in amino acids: CASSSGTEWEKLFF. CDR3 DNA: TGTGCCAGCAGTTCCGGGACCGAATGGGAAAAACTGTTTTTT.

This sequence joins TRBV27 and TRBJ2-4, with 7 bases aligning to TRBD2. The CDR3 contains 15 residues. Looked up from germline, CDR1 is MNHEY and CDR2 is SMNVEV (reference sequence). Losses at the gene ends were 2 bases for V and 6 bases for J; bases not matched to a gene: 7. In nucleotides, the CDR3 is TGTGCCAGCAGTTTAATCGGGGCGGGGGTAAACATTCAGTACTTC. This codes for CASSLIGAGVNIQYF.

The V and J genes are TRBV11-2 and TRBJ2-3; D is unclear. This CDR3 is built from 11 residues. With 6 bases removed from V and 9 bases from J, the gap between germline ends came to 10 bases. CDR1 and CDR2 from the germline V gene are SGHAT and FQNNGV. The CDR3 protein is CASRAIGTQYF. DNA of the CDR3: TGTGCCAGCAGGGCAATAGGCACGCAGTATTTT.

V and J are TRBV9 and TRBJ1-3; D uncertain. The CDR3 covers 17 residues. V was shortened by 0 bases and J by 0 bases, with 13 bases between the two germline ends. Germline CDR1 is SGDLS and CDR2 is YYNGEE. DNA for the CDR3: TGTGCCAGCAGCGTAGTTCCAGGACTGAGCTCTGGAAACACCATATATTTT. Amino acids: CASSVVPGLSSGNTIYF.

For the CDR3, the DNA is TGTGCCAGCAGCCAAGCGGGGCCAGCGGGGAACACCGGGGAGCTGTTTTTT. The encoded protein is CASSQAGPAGNTGELFF. The chain joins TRBV14 to TRBJ2-2; weak D call: TRBD2 (6 bases). This CDR3 is built from 17 residues. Trimming shortened V by 1 base and J by 1 base, and 13 bases separated the two germline ends. The germline gives CDR1 SGHDN, CDR2 FVKESK.